This T cell receptor beta chain was sequenced for a study of OX40 agonist ivuxolimab in advanced cancers. Background on the study: With a range of 23 to 79, age averaged roughly 60 years, and roughly 80% were male. Whole-study results and caveats: Also present in some nonresponders was a low level of normalized T-cell clonal expansion. Compared with others, partial responders at 0.1-3.0 mg/kg displayed clonal expansion among the lowest.

The protocol was immunoSEQ multiplex PCR, while the TCRdb copy is restricted to in-frame clones and leaves out a portion. The sample lists fewer than 90,000 clones, about 85% seen once, with approximately 8% in the top ten. Individuals having autoimmune disease history or systemic immunosuppression were not enrolled. The V end was cut by 3 bases, the J end by 5 bases, with 16 bases between. The CDR3 runs 15 residues. CDR1 and CDR2 from the germline V gene are LNHDA and SQIVND (reference sequence). With respect to this clone: No antigen is known for it.

The chain joins TRBV19 to TRBJ2-5; D ambiguous. The specimen was CD4+ or CD8+ T cells sorted from blood, collected in a trial of the OX40 agonist ivuxolimab. The receptor comes from an adult with an advanced solid tumor such as melanoma, head and neck, liver or kidney cancer. The CDR3 DNA follows: TGTGCCAGTAGTATCGACGCTCGGCGGTGGGAGACCCAGTACTTC. The encoded protein is CASSIDARRWETQYF.